This passage covers 18 T cell receptor beta chains from one sample sequenced in a study of T cell responses to AZD1222 COVID-19 vaccine. Here immunoSEQ multiplex PCR was the method, and the copy in TCRdb shows in-frame clones only, minus some. The sample consists of over 100,000 clones, over 75% of them appearing once. The specimen was peripheral blood, collected on day 0 of AZD1222 vaccination. The receptor source for this set is an adult in good health.

The rearrangement uses TRBV6-2 or TRBV6-3 and TRBJ1-5; D might be TRBD1 (5 bases). V was trimmed by 2 bases and J by 2 bases, leaving 10 bases between them. Germline CDR1 is MNHEY and CDR2 is SVGEGT. This CDR3 spans 15 amino acids. The CDR3 sequence is CASSYRGVGNQPQHF. In DNA, the CDR3 is TGTGCCAGCAGTTACAGGGGCGTGGGCAATCAGCCCCAGCATTTT.

This chain connects TRBV29-1 to TRBJ1-2; D unresolved. Germline V gene lookup returns CDR1 SQVTM and CDR2 ANQGSEA. V was cut by 2 bases and J by 1 base, with 11 bases left in between. The CDR3 loop spans 14 amino acids. CDR3 in amino acids: CSVETQRLNYGYTF. In DNA form, the CDR3 reads TGCAGCGTTGAAACACAACGGCTTAACTATGGCTACACCTTC.

This sequence joins TRBV6-5 and TRBJ1-1; D unresolved. V lost 2 bases, J lost 5 bases, and 9 bases lay in between. Per the germline V gene, CDR1 is MNHEY and CDR2 is SVGAGI. The CDR3 consists of 13 residues. CDR3 sequence reads: CASSYPGGTEAFF. The CDR3 DNA is TGTGCCAGCAGTTACCCGGGTGGTACTGAAGCTTTCTTT.

The chain employs TRBV10-2 and TRBJ1-4; weak D call: TRBD1 (5 bases). V gave up 6 bases and J gave up 7 bases, with 18 bases separating them. CDR1 is WSHSY and CDR2 is SAAADI in the germline V gene. This CDR3 comprises 15 residues. The CDR3 is CASRELGTRSEKLFF. CDR3 nucleotide sequence: TGCGCCAGCAGGGAGCTGGGGACCCGTAGTGAAAAACTGTTTTTT.

The chain couples TRBV6-2 or TRBV6-3 to TRBJ2-7, with D possibly matching TRBD1 (7 bases). Between the trimmed V and J ends, which lost 0 bases and 6 bases, there was a span of 12 bases. Per the germline V gene, CDR1 is MNHEY and CDR2 is SVGEGT. The CDR3 totals 14 residues. CDR3 DNA: TGTGCCAGCAGTTACTCTCCAGGGGGAGGCGAGCAGTACTTC. Residues: CASSYSPGGGEQYF.

The rearrangement uses TRBV2 and TRBJ1-3; a possible D gene is TRBD1 (5 bases). The CDR3 runs 14 residues. CDR1 and CDR2 from the germline V gene are SNHLY and FYNNEI. Trimming removed 4 bases at V and 2 bases at J, with 9 bases between. CDR3 bases: TGTGCCAGCAGTGTAGCCAGGGCTGGAAACACCATATATTTT. Its translation is CASSVARAGNTIYF.

V and J are TRBV19 and TRBJ2-1; D may be TRBD1 (8 bases). The length of the CDR3 is 12 residues. Germline V gives CDR1 LNHDA, CDR2 SQIVND (reference sequence). Trimming stripped 9 bases from V and 7 bases from J, with 13 bases between. Here the CDR3 DNA reads TGTGCCAGCGGACAGGGAGGGAATGAGCAGTTCTTC. Amino acid sequence: CASGQGGNEQFF. Full variable domain (missing parts from reference TRBV19 and TRBJ2-1): DGGITQSPKYLFRKEGQNVTLSCEQNLNHDAMYWYRQDPGQGLRLIYYSQIVNDFQKGDIAEGYSVSREKKESFPLTVTSAQKNPTAFYLCASGQGGNEQFFGPGTRLTVL.

The chain couples TRBV5-1 to TRBJ2-7; 10 bases line up with TRBD1. Germline-derived CDR1 and CDR2 are SGHRS and YFSETQ. V trimming: 4 bases; J trimming: 4 bases; junction bases outside the gene matches: 17. The length of the CDR3 is 18 residues. The CDR3: CASSTPPGQGKNLYEQYF. In nucleotides, the CDR3 is TGCGCCAGCAGCACCCCCCCGGGACAGGGGAAAAATCTGTACGAGCAGTACTTC. Together with reference TRBV5-1 and TRBJ2-7, the CDR3 gives the full variable domain: KAGVTQTPRYLIKTRGQQVTLSCSPISGHRSVSWYQQTPGQGLQFLFEYFSETQRNKGNFPGRFSGRQFSNSRSEMNVSTLELGDSALYLCASSTPPGQGKNLYEQYFGPGTRLTVT.

This clone was seen a handful of times. This sequence joins TRBV28 and TRBJ1-1; D is perhaps TRBD1 (6 bases). This CDR3 comprises 15 residues. V lost 9 bases, J lost 2 bases, and 19 bases lay in between. CDR1 MDHEN and CDR2 SYDVKM come from the germline V gene. The CDR3 nucleotides read TGTGCCAGTAGTACCCCGGGACACCCAAACACTGAAGCTTTCTTT. Encoded protein: CASSTPGHPNTEAFF.

This clone was detected once. This sequence joins TRBV4-3 and TRBJ1-6, with 10 bases fitting TRBD1. V shed 0 bases, J shed 10 bases, and the junction held 6 bases outside the gene matches. The V gene's germline CDR1 is LGHNA and CDR2 YSLEER. The CDR3 covers 16 residues. The CDR3 DNA follows: TGCGCCAGCAGCCAAGAAACCGGGACAGGGGCATCACCCCTCCACTTT. It codes for CASSQETGTGASPLHF.

The chain is built from TRBV5-1 and TRBJ1-5, with TRBD1 matching 7 bases. The CDR3 is 13 amino acids. CDR1 SGHRS and CDR2 YFSETQ come from the germline V gene. The V gene end was trimmed by 3 bases and the J gene end by 7 bases; junction bases not matched to a gene: 4. The CDR3 DNA is TGCGCCAGCAGCTGGACAGGTGGCCAGCCCCAGCATTTT. Its translation is CASSWTGGQPQHF.

J is TRBJ2-7 and V is TRBV28; D is perhaps TRBD1 (6 bases). Deletions cut 5 bases from V and 1 base from J, with 12 bases between. The CDR3 totals 14 residues. Germline CDR1 is MDHEN and CDR2 is SYDVKM. The CDR3 bases are TGTGCCAGCAGTATCCCGACAGGATCCTACGAGCAGTACTTC. It specifies CASSIPTGSYEQYF.

V is TRBV7-9 and J is TRBJ1-2, with D unclear. The CDR3 contains 13 residues. Deletions cut 2 bases from V and 9 bases from J, with 13 bases between. From germline, CDR1 is SEHNR and CDR2 FQNEAQ (reference sequence). In DNA form, the CDR3 reads TGTGCCAGCAGCTTATGGCAGTCCGAGAGCTACACCTTC. It yields the protein CASSLWQSESYTF.

J is TRBJ2-7 and V is TRBV28; D might be TRBD1 or TRBD2, each matching 5 bases. Trimming shortened V by 8 bases and J by 7 bases, and 21 bases separated the two germline ends. This CDR3 contains 14 residues. The germline V gene has CDR1 MDHEN and CDR2 SYDVKM. CDR3 amino acids: CASQGSWGSGEQYF. The CDR3 nucleotides are TGTGCCAGCCAGGGCTCGTGGGGGAGTGGTGAGCAGTACTTC.

The chain links TRBV27 to TRBJ1-3; D not resolved. Between the trimmed V and J ends, which lost 6 bases and 2 bases, there was a span of 5 bases. This CDR3 comprises 12 residues. CDR1 is MNHEY and CDR2 is SMNVEV in the germline V gene (reference sequence). The CDR3 nucleotides read TGTGCCAGCAGAGACACTGGAAACACCATATATTTT. Translating it yields CASRDTGNTIYF.

V gene TRBV28 combines with J gene TRBJ2-7, with 9 bases fitting TRBD1. CDR3 length: 15 residues. Germline trimming cut 4 bases from V and 6 bases from J; bases unmatched to any gene: 10. The germline gives CDR1 MDHEN, CDR2 SYDVKM. The DNA for the CDR3 is TGTGCCAGCAGTTATAGGGGGGACAGGGATATCGAGCAGTACTTC. Translating it yields CASSYRGDRDIEQYF.

V is TRBV12-2 and J is TRBJ1-2; the table gives TRBD1 as D, unverified against the DNA. TRBV12-2 is noted as a pseudogene. This CDR3 is built from 15 residues. CDR3 nucleotide sequence: TGTGCAAGTCGCTTAGTTTGGGGCGCAAACTATGGCTACACCTTC. This sequence encodes CASRLVWGANYGYTF.

The chain combines TRBV7-9 with TRBJ1-1; perhaps TRBD1 as D (6 bases). Trimming left V 2 bases short and J 1 base short, with 8 bases between. This CDR3 spans 14 amino acids. Looked up from germline, CDR1 is SEHNR and CDR2 is FQNEAQ (reference sequence). The CDR3 DNA follows: TGTGCCAGCAGCTTACAACAGGGGAACACTGAAGCTTTCTTT. Protein product: CASSLQQGNTEAFF.